A selection of T cell receptor beta chains follows, all from one sample in a study of OX40 agonist ivuxolimab in advanced cancers. The method was immunoSEQ multiplex PCR; TCRdb's version includes in-frame clones alone and lacks a portion of them. Among 150,000 to 170,000 clones listed, 94% were seen once. The material sequenced was CD4+ or CD8+ T cells sorted from blood, taken in a trial of the OX40 agonist ivuxolimab. The receptor source for this set is an adult with an advanced solid tumor such as melanoma, head and neck, liver or kidney cancer. CDR3s include the opening cysteine and the closing phenylalanine or tryptophan.

V gene	J gene	CDR3 protein
TRBV28	TRBJ1-4	CASSIPNILSLNEKLFF
TRBV28	TRBJ1-2	CASSPVERGLYGYTF
TRBV7-2	TRBJ1-1	CASSLTYRATEAFF
TRBV25-1	TRBJ1-2	CASSESGTAYGYTF
TRBV6-5	TRBJ1-5	CASSSGPLFNQPQHF
TRBV29-1	TRBJ2-5	CSVLGLAGSQETQYF
TRBV18	TRBJ1-2	CASSLDPPGQGASYGYTF
TRBV19	TRBJ2-4	CASTRTGGQNIQYF
TRBV7-2	TRBJ2-3	CASSLVDWQGGTDTQYF
TRBV7-8	TRBJ2-7	CASSPQLSYEQYF
TRBV6-5	TRBJ1-5	CASSRGQGMNQPQHF
TRBV7-7	TRBJ2-3	CASSPRRGSTDTQYF
TRBV5-8	TRBJ2-1	CASSRTGQGVKLENGEQFF
TRBV6-5	TRBJ1-1	CASSYSILNTEAFF
TRBV11-3	TRBJ2-7	CASSLPPRHEQYF
TRBV7-6	TRBJ1-1	CASSVTDRRAEAFF
TRBV7-2	TRBJ1-1	CASTPAGGVAFF
TRBV9	TRBJ2-7	CASSGRDRWTYEQYF
TRBV28	TRBJ1-2	CASSLLGRGDDGYTF
TRBV15	TRBJ1-3	CATSRDLQSSGNTIYF
TRBV5-1	TRBJ2-1	CASSLGGGSSNEQFF
TRBV19	TRBJ1-3	CASSPTRTSAGDTIYF
TRBV6-5	TRBJ1-5	CASSYSGGNQPQHF